These 22 T cell receptor beta chains share one sample of origin, sequenced in a study of graft-versus-host responses after intestinal transplantation. Measured with immunoSEQ multiplex PCR; TCRdb has only the in-frame clones, and not every one. This sample has about 90,000 clones, with just under 95% found just once. No antigen is known for these receptors. The source material was unstimulated CD4+ T cells sorted from spleen or lymph node cells, sampled before intestinal transplant. Source of these receptors: a human donor who received an intestinal transplant.

The chain couples TRBV5-8 to TRBJ1-6; TRBD1 might be the D (6 bases). CDR3 length: 14 residues. V was clipped by 0 bases and J by 8 bases, with 9 bases between them. Looked up from germline, CDR1 is SGHTS and CDR2 is YDEGEE. CDR3 in amino acids: CASSLVRGDSPLHF. The CDR3 bases are TGTGCCAGCAGCTTGGTCAGGGGAGATTCACCCCTCCACTTT.

V is TRBV30 and J is TRBJ2-5; D not resolved. Trimming cost V 2 bases and J 2 bases, with 6 bases left between them. CDR3 length equals 12 residues. CDR1 and CDR2 (germline): GTSNPN, SVGIG (reference sequence). CDR3 in amino acids: CAWSPEQETQYF. The DNA of the CDR3 is TGTGCCTGGAGTCCGGAACAAGAGACCCAGTACTTC.

V and J are TRBV5-6 and TRBJ1-3, with TRBD1 matching over 7 bases. From germline, CDR1 is SGHDT and CDR2 YYEEEE. V lost 0 bases, J lost 5 bases, and 8 bases stayed unmatched. The CDR3 contains 16 residues. Here the CDR3 reads CASSLAETGRRNTIYF. The CDR3 DNA is TGTGCCAGCAGCTTGGCGGAGACAGGGAGGAGAAACACCATATATTTT.

The chain links TRBV5-6 to TRBJ2-7, with TRBD1 matching over 7 bases. The CDR3 covers 12 residues. Trimming took 5 bases from V and 5 from J; bases not matched to a gene: 4. The germline CDR1 and CDR2 sequences are SGHDT and YYEEEE. The CDR3 protein is CASRRQGNEQYF. DNA for the CDR3: TGTGCCAGCAGGAGACAGGGCAACGAGCAGTACTTC.

This clone was seen only once. The chain employs TRBV19 and TRBJ1-4, with 7 bases aligning to TRBD1. Unmatched junction bases numbered 4, after V lost 3 bases and J lost 0 bases. The CDR3 length is 16 residues. The V gene's germline CDR1 is LNHDA and CDR2 SQIVND (reference sequence). The CDR3: CASSITGAATNEKLFF. Here the CDR3 DNA reads TGTGCCAGTAGTATTACAGGGGCTGCAACTAATGAAAAACTGTTTTTT.

CDR3 sequence reads: CASSFRFSETQYF. For the CDR3, the DNA is TGTGCCAGCAGTTTTCGTTTTAGCGAGACGCAGTACTTC. The chain employs TRBV27 and TRBJ2-4, with D possibly being TRBD2 (5 bases). V was shortened by 3 bases and J by 13 bases, with 16 bases between the two germline ends. The CDR3 has 13 residues. CDR1 and CDR2 from the germline V gene are MNHEY and SMNVEV (reference sequence).

The V and J genes are TRBV19 and TRBJ2-6, with D possibly TRBD1 on 6 matching bases. The length of the CDR3 is 15 residues. Between the trimmed V and J ends, which lost 6 bases and 11 bases, there was a span of 20 bases. CDR1 and CDR2 from the germline V gene are LNHDA and SQIVND (reference sequence). DNA for the CDR3: TGTGCCAGTAGGAGAACACAGGGTGGGTGGGACGTCCTGACTTTC. Translated, it gives CASRRTQGGWDVLTF.

The chain carries TRBV29-1 and TRBJ1-1; D may be TRBD1 (6 bases). The CDR3 runs 12 residues. Germline lookup yields CDR1 SQVTM and CDR2 ANQGSEA. Trimming shortened V by 2 bases and J by 4 bases, and 8 bases separated the two germline ends. The CDR3 protein is CSVERGLTEAFF. The DNA of the CDR3 is TGCAGCGTTGAACGGGGGCTCACTGAAGCTTTCTTT.

This chain connects TRBV27 to TRBJ2-1; 12 bases map to TRBD1. From germline, CDR1 is MNHEY and CDR2 SMNVEV (reference sequence). V was pared by 2 bases and J by 1 base, with 6 bases of the junction left unmatched. This CDR3 has 18 amino acids. The CDR3 coding sequence is TGTGCCAGCAGTTTACTCCCGGGACAGGGGGCTTCCTACAATGAGCAGTTCTTC. It encodes CASSLLPGQGASYNEQFF.

The chain uses TRBV4-1 and TRBJ1-2; D remains unclear. This CDR3 region has 15 residues. With 4 bases removed from V and 4 bases from J, the gap between germline ends came to 16 bases. Germline values: CDR1 MGHRA, CDR2 YSYEKL. CDR3 nucleotides: TGCGCCAGCAGCCGAGGTGAGGCAGGAGTCTATGGCTACACCTTC. Translating gives CASSRGEAGVYGYTF.

The chain combines TRBV5-1 with TRBJ1-3; D is possibly TRBD1 (6 bases). The V end was cut by 3 bases, the J end by 3 bases, with 13 bases between. CDR1 and CDR2 from the germline V gene are SGHRS and YFSETQ. CDR3 length: 15 amino acids. Here the CDR3 DNA reads TGCGCCAGCAGCTCGCAAACAGGGCTTGGAAACACCATATATTTT. This sequence encodes CASSSQTGLGNTIYF.

This clone was recorded a few times. This chain connects TRBV5-1 to TRBJ2-2, with D unclear. The germline V gene encodes CDR1 SGHRS and CDR2 YFSETQ. The ends were cut back, 5 bases at V and 6 bases at J, with 11 bases in the middle. The CDR3 consists of 13 residues. The CDR3 nucleotides are TGCGCCAGCAGACCGACTGTGGCCGGGGAGCTGTTTTTT. This gives the protein CASRPTVAGELFF.

As regards this clone: This sample also contains other DNA sequences that code for the same CDR3. This chain uses TRBV7-6 with TRBJ2-7; no firm D call. V was cut by 5 bases and J by 4 bases, with 12 bases left in between. Per the germline V gene, CDR1 is SGHVS and CDR2 is FNYEAQ. The CDR3 contains 13 residues. This CDR3 reads CASSRQNTYEQYF. The CDR3 nucleotides are TGTGCCAGCAGCCGGCAGAATACTTACGAGCAGTACTTC.

The V gene is TRBV30, the J gene TRBJ1-6; tentative D call: TRBD1 (5 bases). The CDR3 contains 12 residues. The V gene lost 3 bases and the J gene lost 11 bases, with 11 bases spanning the gap. From germline, CDR1 is GTSNPN and CDR2 SVGIG (reference sequence). CDR3 coding DNA: TGTGCCTGGAGGTCCGAGGGGCCACCCCTCCACTTT. Translated: CAWRSEGPPLHF.

V is TRBV7-8 and J is TRBJ2-1, with a tentative D call TRBD2 (5 bases). CDR3 length: 14 residues. Germline CDR1 is SGHVS and CDR2 is FQNEAQ. V was pared by 6 bases and J by 3 bases, with 12 bases between. The CDR3 spells CASRKGGSYNEQFF. Written as DNA, the CDR3 is TGTGCCAGCAGAAAAGGTGGGAGCTACAATGAGCAGTTCTTC.

The chain carries TRBV5-6 and TRBJ1-1; the D is unclear. Trimming removed 2 bases at V and 0 bases at J, with 8 bases between. Per the germline V gene, CDR1 is SGHDT and CDR2 is YYEEEE. The CDR3 runs 14 residues. The CDR3 spells CASSFFVLNTEAFF. The CDR3 DNA follows: TGTGCCAGCAGCTTTTTCGTTTTGAACACTGAAGCTTTCTTT.

This clone showed up just once. V is TRBV30 and J is TRBJ2-7, with D perhaps TRBD1 or TRBD2 (5 bases each). Germline V gene sequence: CDR1 GTSNPN, CDR2 SVGIG (reference sequence). Trimming left V 4 bases short and J 0 bases short, with 13 bases between. The CDR3 spans 14 residues. CDR3 loop: CAWKRDPSSYEQYF. CDR3 coding DNA: TGTGCCTGGAAAAGGGACCCGAGCTCCTACGAGCAGTACTTC.

The chain links TRBV4-2 to TRBJ2-7; D not certain. Germline CDR1 and CDR2: LGHNA and YNFKEQ. CDR3 length equals 13 residues. V dropped 0 bases and J dropped 5 bases, with 8 bases sitting between them. The CDR3 reads CASSQDPVDEQYF. CDR3 bases: TGTGCCAGCAGCCAAGATCCGGTAGACGAGCAGTACTTC.

The V gene is TRBV10-3, the J gene TRBJ2-5, with 11 bases lining up with TRBD1. The tail of the sequence fits TRBJ2-7 better, so the J call may be wrong. Germline CDR1 reads ENHRY; CDR2 reads SYGVKD. The CDR3 has 15 amino acids. CDR3 loop: CAISEGTGGSHEQYF. The CDR3 bases are TGTGCCATCAGTGAAGGGACAGGGGGATCCCACGAGCAGTACTTC.

The chain recombines TRBV2 with TRBJ2-1; D is unclear. CDR3 size: 11 residues. The V end was cut by 4 bases, the J end by 10 bases, with 8 bases between. CDR1 and CDR2 (germline): SNHLY, FYNNEI. The CDR3 DNA is TGTGCCAGCAGTGTAATGGTGGAGCAGTTCTTC. Protein: CASSVMVEQFF.

The CDR3 region has the DNA TGTGCCAGCAGTCCAGAGGGGGGGTGGGGAACTGAAGCTTTCTTT. This translates into CASSPEGGWGTEAFF. The rearrangement links TRBV27 to TRBJ1-1; D is perhaps TRBD1 (6 bases). V was clipped by 5 bases and J by 5 bases, with 18 bases between them. This CDR3 spans 15 amino acids. Germline V lookup: CDR1 MNHEY, CDR2 SMNVEV (reference sequence).

The DNA of the CDR3 is TGTGCCAGCAGCCTGGGACGGCGCCCTAACTATGGCTACACCTTC. Translating it yields CASSLGRRPNYGYTF. The V call is TRBV7-9, the J call TRBJ1-2; possibly TRBD1 for D (5 bases). Trimming pared 5 bases from V and 0 bases from J, leaving 13 bases between. The CDR3 covers 15 residues. CDR1 and CDR2 (germline): SEHNR, FQNEAQ (reference sequence).